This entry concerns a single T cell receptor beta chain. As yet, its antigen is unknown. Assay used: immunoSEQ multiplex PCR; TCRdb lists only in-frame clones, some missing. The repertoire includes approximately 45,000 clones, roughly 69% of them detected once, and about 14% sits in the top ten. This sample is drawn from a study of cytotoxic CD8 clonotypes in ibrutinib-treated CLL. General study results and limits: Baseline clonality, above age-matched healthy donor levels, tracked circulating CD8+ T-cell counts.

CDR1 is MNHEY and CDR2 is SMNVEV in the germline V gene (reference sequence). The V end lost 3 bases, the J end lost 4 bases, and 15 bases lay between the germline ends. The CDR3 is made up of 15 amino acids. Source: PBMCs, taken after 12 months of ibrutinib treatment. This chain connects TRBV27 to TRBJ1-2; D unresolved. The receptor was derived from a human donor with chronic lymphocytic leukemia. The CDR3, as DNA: TGTGCCAGCAGTTTTACTGGGTTCCCGTCCTATGGCTACACCTTC. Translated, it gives CASSFTGFPSYGYTF.